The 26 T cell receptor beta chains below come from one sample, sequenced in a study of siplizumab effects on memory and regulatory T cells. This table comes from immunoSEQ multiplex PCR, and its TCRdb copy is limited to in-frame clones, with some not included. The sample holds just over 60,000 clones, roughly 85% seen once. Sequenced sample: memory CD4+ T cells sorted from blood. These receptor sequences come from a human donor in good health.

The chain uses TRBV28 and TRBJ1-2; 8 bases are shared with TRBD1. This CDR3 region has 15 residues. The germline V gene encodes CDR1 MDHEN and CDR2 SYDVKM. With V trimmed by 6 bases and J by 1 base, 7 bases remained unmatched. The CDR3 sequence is CASRPRDRHNYGYTF. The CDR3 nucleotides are TGTGCCAGCAGACCTAGGGACAGGCATAACTATGGCTACACCTTC.

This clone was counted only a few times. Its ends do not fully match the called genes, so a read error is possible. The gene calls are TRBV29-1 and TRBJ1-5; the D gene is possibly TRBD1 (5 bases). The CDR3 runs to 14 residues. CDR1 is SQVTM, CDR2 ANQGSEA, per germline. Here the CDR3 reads CSVQDSTSNQPQHF. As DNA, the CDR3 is TGCAGCGTTCAAGACAGTACCAGCAATCAGCCCCAGCATTTT.

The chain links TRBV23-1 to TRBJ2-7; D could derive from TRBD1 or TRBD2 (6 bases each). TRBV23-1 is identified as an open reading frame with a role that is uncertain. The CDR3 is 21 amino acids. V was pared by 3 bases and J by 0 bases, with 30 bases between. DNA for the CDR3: TGCGCCAGCAGTCACCGAGGGGGGAAGGACTTGTCGCGGAGTAGCTCCTACGAGCAGTACTTC. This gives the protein CASSHRGGKDLSRSSSYEQYF.

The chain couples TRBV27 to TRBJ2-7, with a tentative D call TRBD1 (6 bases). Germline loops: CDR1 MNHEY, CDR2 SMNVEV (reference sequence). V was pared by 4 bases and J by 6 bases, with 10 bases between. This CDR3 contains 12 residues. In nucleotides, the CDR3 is TGTGCCAGCAGTTCTCAGGGGTTCGAGCAGTACTTC. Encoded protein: CASSSQGFEQYF.

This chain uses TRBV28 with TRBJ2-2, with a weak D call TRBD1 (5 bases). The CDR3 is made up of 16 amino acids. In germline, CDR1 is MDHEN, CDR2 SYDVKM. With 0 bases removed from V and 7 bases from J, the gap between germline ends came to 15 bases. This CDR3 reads CASSLWNGAANGELFF. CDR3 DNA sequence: TGTGCCAGCAGTTTATGGAATGGGGCGGCGAACGGGGAGCTGTTTTTT. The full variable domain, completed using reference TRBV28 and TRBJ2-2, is DVKVTQSSRYLVKRTGEKVFLECVQDMDHENMFWYRQDPGLGLRLIYFSYDVKMKEKGDIPEGYSVSREKKERFSLILESASTNQTSMYLCASSLWNGAANGELFFGEGSRLTVL.

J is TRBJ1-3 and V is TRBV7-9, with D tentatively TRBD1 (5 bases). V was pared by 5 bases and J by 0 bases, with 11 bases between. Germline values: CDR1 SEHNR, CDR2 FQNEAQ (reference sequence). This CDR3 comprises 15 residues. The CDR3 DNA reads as TGTGCCAGCAGCGAGACAGTTTTCTCTGGAAACACCATATATTTT. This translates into CASSETVFSGNTIYF.

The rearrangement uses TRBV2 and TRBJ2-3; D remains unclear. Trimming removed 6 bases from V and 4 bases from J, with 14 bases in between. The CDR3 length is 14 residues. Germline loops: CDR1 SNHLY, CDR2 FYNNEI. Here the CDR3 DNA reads TGTGCCAGCAGCGCCCTGGGCCCACCAGATACGCAGTATTTT. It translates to CASSALGPPDTQYF.

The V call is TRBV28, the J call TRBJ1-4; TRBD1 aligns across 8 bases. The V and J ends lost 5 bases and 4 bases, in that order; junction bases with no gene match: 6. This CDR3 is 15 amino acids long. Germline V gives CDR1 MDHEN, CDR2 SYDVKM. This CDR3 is CASSRFGQGNEKLFF. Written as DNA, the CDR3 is TGTGCCAGCAGTCGGTTCGGACAGGGTAATGAAAAACTGTTTTTT. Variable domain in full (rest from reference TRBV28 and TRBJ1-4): DVKVTQSSRYLVKRTGEKVFLECVQDMDHENMFWYRQDPGLGLRLIYFSYDVKMKEKGDIPEGYSVSREKKERFSLILESASTNQTSMYLCASSRFGQGNEKLFFGSGTQLSVL.

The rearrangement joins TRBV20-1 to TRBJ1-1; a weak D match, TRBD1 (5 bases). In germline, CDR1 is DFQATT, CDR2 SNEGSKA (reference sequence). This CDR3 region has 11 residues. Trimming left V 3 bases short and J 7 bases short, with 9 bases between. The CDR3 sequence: CSASTGYEAFF. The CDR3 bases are TGCAGTGCTAGCACAGGCTATGAAGCTTTCTTT.

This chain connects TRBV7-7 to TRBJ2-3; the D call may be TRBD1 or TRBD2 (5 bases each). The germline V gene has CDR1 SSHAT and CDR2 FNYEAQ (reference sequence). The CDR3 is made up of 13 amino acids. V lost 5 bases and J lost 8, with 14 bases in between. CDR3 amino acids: CASSPGTLGTQYF. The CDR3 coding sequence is TGTGCCAGCAGCCCAGGGACCCTCGGTACGCAGTATTTT.

The CDR3 region has the DNA TGTGCCAGCAGCGAAATCGATGGCTACACCTTC. The encoded protein is CASSEIDGYTF. V and J are TRBV7-3 and TRBJ1-2; D unresolved. CDR3 length: 11 amino acids. Germline CDR1 is SGHTA and CDR2 is FQGTGA. V was cut by 5 bases and J by 6 bases, with 7 bases left in between.

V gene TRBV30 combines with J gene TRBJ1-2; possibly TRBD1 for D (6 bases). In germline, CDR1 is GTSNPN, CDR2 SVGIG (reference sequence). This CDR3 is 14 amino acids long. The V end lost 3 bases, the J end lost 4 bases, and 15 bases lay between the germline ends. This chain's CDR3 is CAWSPFAGVYGYTF. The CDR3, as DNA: TGTGCCTGGAGCCCCTTCGCAGGGGTCTATGGCTACACCTTC.

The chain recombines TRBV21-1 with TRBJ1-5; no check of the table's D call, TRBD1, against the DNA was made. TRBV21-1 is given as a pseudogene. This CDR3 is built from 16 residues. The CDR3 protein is CASSTADRGVNQPQHF. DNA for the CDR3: TGTGCCAGCAGCACTGCGGACAGGGGTGTCAATCAGCCCCAGCATTTT.

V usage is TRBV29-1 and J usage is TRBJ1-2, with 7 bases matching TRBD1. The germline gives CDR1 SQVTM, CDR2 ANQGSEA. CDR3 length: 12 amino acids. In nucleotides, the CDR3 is TGCAGTTCCGGGACAGCTAACTATGGCTACACCTTC. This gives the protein CSSGTANYGYTF.

Written as DNA, the CDR3 is TGTGCCAGCAGCTTGGAACGGCAGGCCTACAATGAGCAGTTCTTC. Amino acids: CASSLERQAYNEQFF. The chain uses TRBV5-5 and TRBJ2-1; D remains unclear. Deletions cut 0 bases from V and 2 bases from J, with 9 bases between. CDR3 size: 15 residues. In germline, CDR1 is SGHKS, CDR2 YYEKEE (reference sequence). Looking up the rest from reference TRBV5-5 and TRBJ2-1 gives the full variable domain: DAGVTQSPTHLIKTRGQQVTLRCSPISGHKSVSWYQQVLGQGPQFIFQYYEKEERGRGNFPDRFSARQFPNYSSELNVNALLLGDSALYLCASSLERQAYNEQFFGPGTRLTVL.

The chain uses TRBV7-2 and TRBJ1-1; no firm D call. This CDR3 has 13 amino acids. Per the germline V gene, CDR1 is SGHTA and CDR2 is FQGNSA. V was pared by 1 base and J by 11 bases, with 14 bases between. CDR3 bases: TGTGCCAGCAGCTTAGTCGATATTACTAGTGCTTTCTTT. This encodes CASSLVDITSAFF.

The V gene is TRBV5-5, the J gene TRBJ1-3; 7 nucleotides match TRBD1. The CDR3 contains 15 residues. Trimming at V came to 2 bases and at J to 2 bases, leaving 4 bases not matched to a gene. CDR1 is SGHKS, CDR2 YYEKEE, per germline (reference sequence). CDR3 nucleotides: TGTGCCAGCAGCTTACAGGGGTCCGCTGGAAACACCATATATTTT. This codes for CASSLQGSAGNTIYF. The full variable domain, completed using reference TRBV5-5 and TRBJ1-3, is DAGVTQSPTHLIKTRGQQVTLRCSPISGHKSVSWYQQVLGQGPQFIFQYYEKEERGRGNFPDRFSARQFPNYSSELNVNALLLGDSALYLCASSLQGSAGNTIYFGEGSWLTVV.

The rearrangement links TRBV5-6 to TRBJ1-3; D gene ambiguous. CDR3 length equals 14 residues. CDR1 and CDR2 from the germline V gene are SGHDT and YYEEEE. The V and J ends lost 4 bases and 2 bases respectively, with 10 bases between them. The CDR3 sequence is CASSLPGTGNTIYF. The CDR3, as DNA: TGTGCCAGCAGCCTCCCCGGGACTGGAAACACCATATATTTT.

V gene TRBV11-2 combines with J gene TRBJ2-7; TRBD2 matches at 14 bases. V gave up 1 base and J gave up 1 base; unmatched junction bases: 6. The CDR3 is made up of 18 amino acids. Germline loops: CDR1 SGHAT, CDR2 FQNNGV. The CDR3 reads CASSLGPTSGGASYEQYF. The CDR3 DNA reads TGTGCCAGCAGCTTAGGGCCGACTAGCGGGGGGGCATCCTACGAGCAGTACTTC.

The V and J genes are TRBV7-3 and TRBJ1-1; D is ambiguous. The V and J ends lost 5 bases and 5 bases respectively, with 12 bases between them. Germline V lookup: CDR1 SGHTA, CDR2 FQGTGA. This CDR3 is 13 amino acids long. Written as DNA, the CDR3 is TGTGCCAGCAGCACTAAACGGGAAACTGAAGCTTTCTTT. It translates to CASSTKRETEAFF. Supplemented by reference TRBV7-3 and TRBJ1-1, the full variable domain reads GAGVSQTPSNKVTEKGKYVELRCDPISGHTALYWYRQSLGQGPEFLIYFQGTGAADDSGLPNDRFFAVRPEGSVSTLKIQRTERGDSAVYLCASSTKRETEAFFGQGTRLTVV.

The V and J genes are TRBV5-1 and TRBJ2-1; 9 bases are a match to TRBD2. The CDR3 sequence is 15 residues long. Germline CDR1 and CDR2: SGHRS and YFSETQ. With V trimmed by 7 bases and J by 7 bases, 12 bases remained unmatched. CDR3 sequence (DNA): TGCGCCAGCCTCCTCGGGGCTAGCGGGGTTAATGAGCAGTTCTTC. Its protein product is CASLLGASGVNEQFF.

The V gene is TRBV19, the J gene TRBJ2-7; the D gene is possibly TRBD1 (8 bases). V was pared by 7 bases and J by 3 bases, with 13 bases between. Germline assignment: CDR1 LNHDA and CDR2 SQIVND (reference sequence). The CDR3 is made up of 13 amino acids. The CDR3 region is CASTTGEGYEQYF. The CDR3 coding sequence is TGTGCCAGTACGACAGGGGAGGGCTACGAGCAGTACTTC.

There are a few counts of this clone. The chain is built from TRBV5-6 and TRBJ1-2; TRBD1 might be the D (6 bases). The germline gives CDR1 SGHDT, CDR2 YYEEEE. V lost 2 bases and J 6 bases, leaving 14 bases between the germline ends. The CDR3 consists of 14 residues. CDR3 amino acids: CASSFDRWGDGYTF. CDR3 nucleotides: TGTGCCAGCAGCTTTGACAGGTGGGGAGATGGCTACACCTTC.

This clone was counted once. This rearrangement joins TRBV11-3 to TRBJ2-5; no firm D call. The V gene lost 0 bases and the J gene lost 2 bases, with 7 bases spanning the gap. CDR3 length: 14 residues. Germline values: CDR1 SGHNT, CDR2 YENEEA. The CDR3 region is CASSLDGIQETQYF. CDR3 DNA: TGTGCCAGCAGCTTAGACGGTATACAAGAGACCCAGTACTTC.

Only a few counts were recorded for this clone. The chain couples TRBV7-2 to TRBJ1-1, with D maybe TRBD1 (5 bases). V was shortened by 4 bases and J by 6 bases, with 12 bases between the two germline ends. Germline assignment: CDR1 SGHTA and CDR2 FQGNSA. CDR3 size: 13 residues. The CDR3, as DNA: TGTGCCAGCAGCTCTCTACGGGGGTCTGAAGCTTTCTTT. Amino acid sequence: CASSSLRGSEAFF.

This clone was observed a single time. The CDR3 protein is CASSLGLAGVSQYF. The CDR3 region has the DNA TGTGCCAGCAGCTTGGGGCTAGCGGGGGTGTCGCAGTATTTT. The V call is TRBV7-2, the J call TRBJ2-3, with 10 bases that match TRBD2. The germline CDR1 and CDR2 sequences are SGHTA and FQGNSA. J was trimmed by 10 bases and V by 3 bases; bases with no gene match: 7. This CDR3 comprises 14 residues. The whole variable domain, remainder taken from reference TRBV7-2 and TRBJ2-3, is GAGVSQSPSNKVTEKGKDVELRCDPISGHTALYWYRQSLGQGLEFLIYFQGNSAPDKSGLPSDRFSAERTGGSVSTLTIQRTQQEDSAVYLCASSLGLAGVSQYFGPGTRLTVL.